This T cell receptor (beta chain) came from a study of blood T cell repertoires in COVID-19. As for the study in general: The origin of the acute and convalescent COVID-19 samples was the United States, Italy and Spain.

Recovery among Cohort 3 donors was established by two negative PCRs, clearance, or symptom resolution. Profiling relied on immunoSEQ multiplex PCR, and the TCRdb table lists in-frame clones only, not all of them. This table has 200,000 to 250,000 clones, under 85% appearing once. The CDR3 runs to 16 residues. The sequence came from a man aged 55 to 70 who had recovered from COVID-19. Input material: PBMCs or T cells enriched from blood (not recorded which). The V gene is TRBV7-5, the J gene TRBJ1-4; TRBD1, as called in the table, went unchecked against the DNA. TRBV7-5 constitutes a pseudogene. In DNA form, the CDR3 reads TGTGCCAGAAGCTCGACAGGGGGCGCAACTAATGAAAAACTGTTTTTT. This gives the protein CARSSTGGATNEKLFF.